A selection of T cell receptor beta chains follows, all from one sample in a study of cytomegalovirus exposure and HLA in healthy donors. Libraries were prepared by immunoSEQ multiplex PCR; TCRdb keeps only in-frame clonotypes and omits some of them. The sample includes 80,000 to 90,000 clones, 70% to 85% seen only once; the top ten take about 2.5%. The sequenced material came from PBMCs. These receptors originate from a man aged 30 to 45 in good health and CMV-seronegative. CDR3s include the opening cysteine and the closing phenylalanine or tryptophan. A D gene is named only where the DNA matches it firmly. Some rows mark clone size as missing; the rest say once, few, many or name a class of expanded clone.

abundance,j_gene,v_gene,d_gene,CDR3nt,CDR3aa
NA,TRBJ1-3,TRBV23-1,TRBD1,TGCGCCAGCAGTCAATTCAGTCCGGGACAGCGCTCTGGAAACACCATATATTTT,CASSQFSPGQRSGNTIYF
NA,TRBJ2-7,TRBV4-1,NA,TGCGCCAGCAGCCAAGTAAAAGGCAGGTTCTACGAGCAGTACTTC,CASSQVKGRFYEQYF
few,TRBJ1-5,TRBV5-6,TRBD1,TGTGCCAGCAGCTTTGGGACAGGAGATCAGCCCCAGCATTTT,CASSFGTGDQPQHF
once,TRBJ1-1,TRBV19,NA,TGTGCCTGCGGCCTCTACACTGAAGCTTTCTTT,CACGLYTEAFF
NA,TRBJ2-3,TRBV28,NA,TGTGCCAGCAGTAGAAGCGGTCTAATGAGCACAGATACGCAGTATTTT,CASSRSGLMSTDTQYF
NA,TRBJ1-1,TRBV2,TRBD1,TGTGCCTCCCGAGGGAGACAGGGGGAGAACACTGAAGCTTTCTTT,CASRGRQGENTEAFF
NA,TRBJ1-1,TRBV11-2,NA,TGTGCCAGCAGCTTAGATCATATCAGGGGTCGAAAGAACACTGAAGCTTTCTTT,CASSLDHIRGRKNTEAFF
once,TRBJ2-7,TRBV10-3,NA,TGTGCCATCAGTCCAGATACCTACGAGCAGTACTTC,CAISPDTYEQYF
NA,TRBJ2-5,TRBV29-1,NA,TGCAGCGTTGACGGTGTCTCGAGCGGAGAGACCCAGTACTTC,CSVDGVSSGETQYF
NA,TRBJ2-6,TRBV10-1,NA,TGCGCCAGCAGTGATAGCCCGATATTCTCTGGGGCCAACGTCCTGACTTTC,CASSDSPIFSGANVLTF
NA,TRBJ2-1,TRBV7-2,NA,TGTGCCAGCAGCCCCGGGTGGAATGAGCAGTTCTTC,CASSPGWNEQFF
NA,TRBJ1-5,TRBV12-5,TRBD1,TGTGCTTCGCAGGGGGCCGAGCAGCCCCAGCATTTT,CASQGAEQPQHF
NA,TRBJ2-2,TRBV4-1,TRBD1,TGCGCCAGCAGCCCACGTTATGAGGGGGCGACGAACACCGGGGAGCTGTTTTTT,CASSPRYEGATNTGELFF
NA,TRBJ2-1,TRBV4-3,TRBD2,TGCGCCAGCAGCCAGCGGGGGGGCCCTCACAATGAGCAGTTCTTC,CASSQRGGPHNEQFF
NA,TRBJ2-7,TRBV5-1,NA,TGCGCCAGCAGCTTTGGGACAACAACCTACGAGCAGTACTTC,CASSFGTTTYEQYF
many,TRBJ2-6,TRBV19,NA,TGTGCCAGTAGTACACAGAGCTCTGGGGCCAACGTCCTGACTTTC,CASSTQSSGANVLTF
NA,TRBJ2-7,TRBV6-6,NA,TGTGCCAGCAGTTACTATGACAGGGCGGGGGAGCAGTACTTC,CASSYYDRAGEQYF
few,TRBJ1-6,TRBV28,NA,TGTGCCAGCAGTTCCGGGGGGGTTTCGGGGTCTCTCCACTTT,CASSSGGVSGSLHF
NA,TRBJ2-5,TRBV7-2,TRBD1,TGTGCCAGCAGTCCTCCAGGGGGCAGGAAGACCCAGTACTTC,CASSPPGGRKTQYF
NA,TRBJ2-7,TRBV7-8,NA,TGTGCCAGCCGACCCCGGAGCTCCTACGAGCAGTACTTC,CASRPRSSYEQYF
NA,TRBJ1-2,TRBV27,NA,TGTGCCAGCAGACCGAGCAAAAACTATGGCTACACCTTC,CASRPSKNYGYTF
NA,TRBJ2-1,TRBV7-3,NA,TGTGCCAGCAGCTTAACGGGGCACAATGAGCAGTTCTTC,CASSLTGHNEQFF
NA,TRBJ1-4,TRBV5-4,TRBD1,TGTGCCAGCAGCCGCGACAGGGGATGGGAAAAACTGTTTTTT,CASSRDRGWEKLFF
once,TRBJ1-6,TRBV28,TRBD1,TGTGCCAGCAGTTTATCTATCGGGACAGGGGATTCACCCCTCCACTTT,CASSLSIGTGDSPLHF
NA,TRBJ2-2,TRBV9,TRBD1,TGTGCCAGCAGCTCTAGGGGACAGGGGGCAGCCGGGGAGCTGTTTTTT,CASSSRGQGAAGELFF
NA,TRBJ1-6,TRBV5-1,NA,TGCGCCAGCAGCTTGGGGGGCGCCCTTAATAATTCACCCCTCCACTTT,CASSLGGALNNSPLHF
few,TRBJ1-5,TRBV5-8,TRBD1,TGTGCCAGCAGCTCTACCAACAGGGGATACAATCAGCCCCAGCATTTT,CASSSTNRGYNQPQHF
NA,TRBJ1-2,TRBV5-8,TRBD1,TGTGCCAGCAGCCGCCCCCCCAGAGGACAGGTCCGGCTAGAGGATGGCTACACCTTC,CASSRPPRGQVRLEDGYTF
NA,TRBJ2-6,TRBV19,NA,TGTGCCAGTAGTACGTACTCCGGGGCCAACGTCCTGACTTTC,CASSTYSGANVLTF
NA,TRBJ2-7,TRBV19,NA,TGTGCCAGTAGTAACCAGGGATACGAGCAGTACTTC,CASSNQGYEQYF
NA,TRBJ2-1,TRBV30,NA,TGTGCCTGGAGTACTAGTCAGCAGTTCTTC,CAWSTSQQFF
NA,TRBJ1-4,TRBV27,TRBD1,TGTGCCAGCAGTTTGGGGACAGGGCAAACTAATGAAAAACTGTTTTTT,CASSLGTGQTNEKLFF
few,TRBJ1-2,TRBV19,TRBD1,TGTGCCAGAACAAAAGTAATCCGGGACAGGGTCGATGGCTACACCTTC,CARTKVIRDRVDGYTF
few,TRBJ1-1,TRBV7-2,NA,TGTGCCAGCAGCTTAGCGCTACAGGGAGTTGAAGCTTTCTTT,CASSLALQGVEAFF
NA,TRBJ2-7,TRBV10-2,TRBD1,TGCGCCAGCGGGACAGGATACGAGCAGTACTTC,CASGTGYEQYF
NA,TRBJ1-2,TRBV2,TRBD1,TGTGCCAGCAGTGGTGGGACAGATAGTAACTATGGCTACACCTTC,CASSGGTDSNYGYTF
NA,TRBJ1-4,TRBV10-3,TRBD1,TGTGCCATCAGTGAGTCGACAGGGGGAGAAAAACTGTTTTTT,CAISESTGGEKLFF
NA,TRBJ2-5,TRBV6-1,TRBD2,TGTGCCAGCAGGAAGCGGGGGGGAGAGACCCAGTACTTC,CASRKRGGETQYF
NA,TRBJ2-7,TRBV19,TRBD1,TGTGCCAGTAGTATAGCGGGACAGGTCTACGAGCAGTACTTC,CASSIAGQVYEQYF
NA,TRBJ1-2,TRBV2,NA,TGTGCCAGCAGTGAACGGGGTCCCTCTTTGGATGGCTACACCTTC,CASSERGPSLDGYTF
NA,TRBJ1-6,TRBV9,NA,TGTGCCAGCAGCGGCCAGGGGAGCTCCTATAATTCACCCCTCCACTTT,CASSGQGSSYNSPLHF
NA,TRBJ2-7,TRBV2,TRBD2,TGTGCCAGCAGGACGACTAGCGGGGGACAATTTTACGAGCAGTACTTC,CASRTTSGGQFYEQYF
few,TRBJ1-1,TRBV28,NA,TGTGCCAGCAGAAATGGGGACACTCCGATGAACACTGAAGCTTTCTTT,CASRNGDTPMNTEAFF
NA,TRBJ1-1,TRBV7-3,TRBD1,TGTGCCAGCAGACCGGGACAGGGGAGATACACTGAAGCTTTCTTT,CASRPGQGRYTEAFF
NA,TRBJ2-7,TRBV6-5,TRBD2,TGTGCCAGCAGTCGAGGGACTAGCGGGGGATACGAGCAGTACTTC,CASSRGTSGGYEQYF
once,TRBJ1-2,TRBV19,TRBD1,TGTGCCAGTAGCCTCAACCGGGACAGGGTTTCGGATGGCTACACCTTC,CASSLNRDRVSDGYTF
NA,TRBJ1-1,TRBV6-5,TRBD1,TGTGCCAGCAGTCCCCAAGACAGGGCCAGGGGGGAAGCTTTCTTT,CASSPQDRARGEAFF
NA,TRBJ1-1,TRBV9,NA,TGTGCCAGCAGCCCTCCCGGGACACCGAACACTGAAGCTTTCTTT,CASSPPGTPNTEAFF
NA,TRBJ2-6,TRBV6-5,NA,TGTGCCAGCAGTCTGTCAGGCTCTGGGGCCAACGTCCTGACTTTC,CASSLSGSGANVLTF
NA,TRBJ1-5,TRBV16,TRBD1,TGTGCCAGCAGCCATTTAGGGGGCGTCAATCAGCCCCAGCATTTT,CASSHLGGVNQPQHF
NA,TRBJ2-4,TRBV10-3,NA,TGTGCCTCCTCCCCTGGGCAGGGAACACAAAACATTCAGTACTTC,CASSPGQGTQNIQYF
NA,TRBJ1-2,TRBV30,TRBD1,TGTGCCAGGGGCCCGGGACAGATCGCCTTC,CARGPGQIAF
NA,TRBJ2-1,TRBV27,TRBD2,TGTGCCAGCAGTCTCTCTAGCGGGGATCGCTCCTACAATGAGCAGTTCTTC,CASSLSSGDRSYNEQFF
NA,TRBJ1-5,TRBV7-9,TRBD1,TGTGCCAGCAGCTCTGGGACAGGGGACTTTTTCAATCAGCCCCAGCATTTT,CASSSGTGDFFNQPQHF
NA,TRBJ1-2,TRBV7-2,NA,TGTGCCAGCAGCTTAGTCACGGAGGGAGGGGGCTACACCTTC,CASSLVTEGGGYTF
NA,TRBJ2-7,TRBV6-1,NA,TGTGCCAGCAGTGCCGGCGGGGAATTCTACGAGCAGTACTTC,CASSAGGEFYEQYF
NA,TRBJ1-2,TRBV9,TRBD1,TGTGCCAGCAGCGTAGGACAGGGGGGGAACTATGGCTACACCTTC,CASSVGQGGNYGYTF
NA,TRBJ1-5,TRBV5-6,TRBD1,TGTGCCAGCAGCTACCGACAGGGAATGGGCCATTTT,CASSYRQGMGHF
NA,TRBJ2-6,TRBV30,TRBD1,TGTGCCTGGAGTTCTGCAGGGGACAGCTCTGGGGCCAACGTCCTGACTTTC,CAWSSAGDSSGANVLTF